Listed below are T cell receptor beta chains from one sample, sequenced in a study of response to subunit inactivated influenza vaccine. MiXCR was run by TCRdb on the RT-PCR reads, yielding one entry per CDR3 protein. The sample lists hundreds of thousands of distinct CDR3 sequences; over 9% were seen once. This material consisted of non-naive T cells sorted from PBMCs, taken approximately 15 days before vaccination. The receptors derive from a man in his fifties who received an inactivated influenza vaccine. CDR3s include the opening cysteine and the closing phenylalanine or tryptophan. Each record gives: clone size, D gene, J gene, CDR3 length, V gene, CDR3 DNA, CDR3 protein. The D gene is left open where the match is weak. Not every row has a clone size; where given, it reads once, few, many or a size class.

>few|TRBD1|TRBJ1-2|15|TRBV15
TGTGCCACCAGCAGAGATCATGGGACAGCCTATGGCTACACCTTC
CATSRDHGTAYGYTF
>.|.|TRBJ2-2|13|TRBV6-2/TRBV6-3
TGTGCCAGCAGTGCCGTCGGGGCCGGGGAGCTGTTTTTT
CASSAVGAGELFF
>.|.|TRBJ2-7|14|TRBV7-9
TGTGCCAGCAGCTTCGTCACAGGGTTGAACGAGCAGTACTTC
CASSFVTGLNEQYF
>many|.|TRBJ1-2|14|TRBV7-2
TGTGCCAGCAGCAACAGACAGACAAGGTTGGGCTACACCTTC
CASSNRQTRLGYTF
>many|.|TRBJ2-1|17|TRBV2
TGTGCCAGCAGTGTCCTCAGGGGTAGCGGCCAGGCGGGTGAGCAGTTCTTC
CASSVLRGSGQAGEQFF
>few|.|TRBJ2-2|16|TRBV28
TGTGCCAGCAAAGGACCGGGACTTACGAACACCGGGGAGCTGTTTTTT
CASKGPGLTNTGELFF
>few|.|TRBJ2-5|21|TRBV28
TGTGCCAGCAGTTTAGTGGGGGCCAGGGGGCAAATAGCGGGGGCAAGAGAGACCCAGTACTTC
CASSLVGARGQIAGARETQYF
>.|.|TRBJ2-7|14|TRBV5-4
TGTGCCAGCAGCCCCGGGACCACGACGGGGGAGCAGTACTTC
CASSPGTTTGEQYF
>few|.|TRBJ2-1|12|TRBV29-1
TGCAGCACCGTGACAGGCTACAATGAGCAGTTCTTC
CSTVTGYNEQFF
>.|TRBD2|TRBJ2-7|16|TRBV5-6
TGTGCCAGCAGCTACCGCGGGACTAGCGGACCCTACGAGCAGTACTTC
CASSYRGTSGPYEQYF
>.|.|TRBJ1-3|16|TRBV21-1
TGTGCCAGCAGCTCCTTCTGCACAGGGGCTGGAAACACCATATATTTT
CASSSFCTGAGNTIYF
>.|TRBD1|TRBJ1-2|12|TRBV6-5
TGTGCCAGCCGGGACAGCAACTATGGCTACACCTTC
CASRDSNYGYTF
>many|.|TRBJ1-2|14|TRBV6-1
TGTGCCAGCAGGACGGGACAAGCTAACTATGGCTACACCTTC
CASRTGQANYGYTF
>.|.|TRBJ2-1|13|TRBV7-2
TGTGCCAGCAGCCAAACGTCATACAATGAGCAGTTCTTC
CASSQTSYNEQFF
>.|TRBD1|TRBJ2-1|14|TRBV4-2
TGTGCCAGCAGCCACCCGGACAGGGACAATGAGCAGTTCTTC
CASSHPDRDNEQFF
>few|.|TRBJ1-1|15|TRBV12-3/TRBV12-4
TGTGCCAGCAGTCCACACAGGGCAATGAACACTGAAGCTTTCTTT
CASSPHRAMNTEAFF
>few|.|TRBJ1-2|16|TRBV4-1
TGCGCCAGCAGCCAAGATTCAGGACTAACGGGGCCTGGCTACACCTTC
CASSQDSGLTGPGYTF
>few|.|TRBJ2-5|13|TRBV9
TGTGCCAGCAGTAACAGGGACTCAGAGACCCAGTACTTC
CASSNRDSETQYF